This T cell receptor beta chain was retrieved from a study of shared clonotypes between healthy human individuals. TCRdb's table, derived via immunoSEQ multiplex PCR, lists solely in-frame clones and lacks some. The sample has 1.4 million or so clones, approximately 98.5% seen once. The CDR3 runs to 16 residues. Germline loops: CDR1 SGHKS, CDR2 YYEKEE (reference sequence). V shed 9 bases and J 5 bases; nucleotides not matched to a gene: 18. The sample taken for sequencing was naive CD4+ T cells sorted from blood. Subset described: CD45RA+ positively selected. The genes are TRBV5-5 and TRBJ1-2, with 8 nucleotides matching TRBD1. The clonotype comes from a young man in good health. CDR3 coding DNA: TGTGCCACTAAGGAAATTCCGGGACAGGCTTTGTATGGCTACACCTTC. Translation gives CATKEIPGQALYGYTF.